This passage covers 14 T cell receptor beta chains from one sample sequenced in a study of cytomegalovirus exposure and HLA in healthy donors. Amplification used 60 Vbeta primers and 13 Jbeta primers. The method was immunoSEQ multiplex PCR; TCRdb's version includes in-frame clones alone and lacks a portion of them. The sample holds some 160,000 clones; around four fifths are singletons and the top ten take more than 1.5%. The source material was PBMCs. The receptors here all came from a woman aged 18 to 35 in good health and CMV-seronegative.

The V gene is TRBV18, the J gene TRBJ2-7, with TRBD2 matching over 7 bases. V shed 4 bases, J shed 7 bases, and the junction held 7 bases outside the gene matches. This CDR3 has 13 amino acids. Germline V lookup: CDR1 KGHSH, CDR2 LQKENI. The CDR3 sequence is CASSLSGGKEQYF. CDR3 in DNA: TGTGCCAGCTCACTTTCGGGGGGTAAAGAGCAGTACTTC.

This chain connects TRBV27 to TRBJ2-5, with D possibly TRBD1 on 6 matching bases. This CDR3 is built from 15 residues. Germline lookup yields CDR1 MNHEY and CDR2 SMNVEV (reference sequence). Trimming removed 5 bases from V and 1 base from J, with 14 bases in between. CDR3 bases: TGTGCCAGCAGTAGGGGGACGAGTCGCCAAGAGACCCAGTACTTC. Amino acid sequence: CASSRGTSRQETQYF.

The chain combines TRBV9 with TRBJ2-3; a weak D match, TRBD2 (6 bases). The V and J ends lost 0 bases and 2 bases respectively, with 13 bases between them. Germline CDR1 is SGDLS and CDR2 is YYNGEE. The CDR3 totals 16 residues. CDR3 coding DNA: TGTGCCAGCAGCGTAGTAAACGGGGGACCCACAGATACGCAGTATTTT. Its protein product is CASSVVNGGPTDTQYF. Full variable domain (missing parts from reference TRBV9 and TRBJ2-3): DSGVTQTPKHLITATGQRVTLRCSPRSGDLSVYWYQQSLDQGLQFLIQYYNGEERAKGNILERFSAQQFPDLHSELNLSSLELGDSALYFCASSVVNGGPTDTQYFGPGTRLTVL.

V is TRBV14 and J is TRBJ1-1; D is unresolved. Germline CDR1 and CDR2: SGHDN and FVKESK. This CDR3 contains 13 residues. Trimming stripped 2 bases from V and 4 bases from J, with 8 bases between. The CDR3: CASSQQDGTEAFF. The CDR3 nucleotides read TGTGCCAGCAGCCAACAGGATGGCACTGAAGCTTTCTTT.

The chain has TRBV30 and TRBJ2-6; no definite D call. Germline-derived CDR1 and CDR2 are GTSNPN and SVGIG (reference sequence). The CDR3 is 17 amino acids. V lost 0 bases and J 1 base, leaving 13 bases between the germline ends. The CDR3 nucleotides are TGTGCCTGGAGTGTAGCGTCCGTTCGGTCTGGGGCCAACGTCCTGACTTTC. Protein product: CAWSVASVRSGANVLTF.

This CDR3 reads CASSLAGQGNQPQHF. The CDR3 nucleotides read TGCGCCAGCAGCTTGGCGGGACAGGGAAATCAGCCCCAGCATTTT. This chain connects TRBV5-1 to TRBJ1-5; 9 bases align to TRBD1. CDR3 size: 15 residues. The V segment lost 0 bases and the J segment 4 bases; nucleotides outside the gene matches: 2. Germline V gene sequence: CDR1 SGHRS, CDR2 YFSETQ. The full variable domain, its missing parts supplied by reference TRBV5-1 and TRBJ1-5, is KAGVTQTPRYLIKTRGQQVTLSCSPISGHRSVSWYQQTPGQGLQFLFEYFSETQRNKGNFPGRFSGRQFSNSRSEMNVSTLELGDSALYLCASSLAGQGNQPQHFGDGTRLSIL.

This clone was detected once. The J gene is TRBJ2-2, the V gene TRBV11-1; D uncertain. Germline CDR1 reads SGHAT; CDR2 reads FQDESV (reference sequence). V was clipped by 1 base and J by 4 bases, with 10 bases between them. The length of the CDR3 is 15 residues. The CDR3 DNA is TGTGCCAGCAGCTTAGGAACAGTTCTCACCGGGGAGCTGTTTTTT. It specifies CASSLGTVLTGELFF.

This clone was recorded a few times. The chain uses TRBV7-2 and TRBJ2-3; 10 bases agree with TRBD2. After removal of 4 bases from V and 8 bases from J, the junction contained 9 bases not matched to a gene. The germline CDR1 and CDR2 sequences are SGHTA and FQGNSA. This CDR3 is 15 amino acids long. CDR3 sequence: CASSSRTSGQGTQYF. The DNA of the CDR3 is TGTGCCAGCAGCTCTCGGACTAGCGGTCAGGGTACGCAGTATTTT. Variable domain in full (rest from reference TRBV7-2 and TRBJ2-3): GAGVSQSPSNKVTEKGKDVELRCDPISGHTALYWYRQSLGQGLEFLIYFQGNSAPDKSGLPSDRFSAERTGGSVSTLTIQRTQQEDSAVYLCASSSRTSGQGTQYFGPGTRLTVL.

This chain joins TRBV6-5 and TRBJ2-3; D unresolved. This CDR3 is 13 amino acids long. V lost 5 bases and J lost 2, with 8 bases in between. Germline CDR1 and CDR2: MNHEY and SVGAGI. The CDR3 protein is CASSVQYTDTQYF. CDR3 in DNA: TGTGCCAGCAGTGTACAGTACACAGATACGCAGTATTTT.

J is TRBJ1-6 and V is TRBV7-9, with 10 bases matching TRBD1. Unmatched junction bases numbered 3, after V lost 4 bases and J lost 3 bases. Germline loops: CDR1 SEHNR, CDR2 FQNEAQ (reference sequence). CDR3 length: 16 residues. The CDR3 bases are TGTGCCAGCAGCTCGGGACAGGGGTTCTATAATTCACCCCTCCACTTT. Translation: CASSSGQGFYNSPLHF.

The CDR3 DNA reads TGTGCCACCACAGGGCGGTTGGGCTATGGCTACACCTTC. Translated: CATTGRLGYGYTF. The chain carries TRBV19 and TRBJ1-2; tentatively, D is TRBD1 (6 bases). This CDR3 is 13 amino acids long. Trimming cost V 10 bases and J 4 bases, with 16 bases left between them. Germline V lookup: CDR1 LNHDA, CDR2 SQIVND (reference sequence).

This clone was detected only once. The V and J genes are TRBV5-4 and TRBJ2-7; the D is unclear. The ends were cut back, 1 base at V and 6 bases at J, with 17 bases in the middle. This CDR3 has 15 residues. Germline V gene lookup returns CDR1 SGHNT and CDR2 YYREEE (reference sequence). CDR3 DNA sequence: TGTGCCAGCAGCTTGCCGACACACTCTATGGGCGAGCAGTACTTC. It encodes CASSLPTHSMGEQYF.

This rearrangement joins TRBV25-1 to TRBJ2-7; the match to TRBD2 covers 7 bases. J lost 7 bases, V lost 4 bases, and 10 bases had no gene match. CDR3 length: 14 residues. Per the germline V gene, CDR1 is MGHDK and CDR2 is SYGVNS. As DNA, the CDR3 is TGTGCCAGCAGTGGGCCGGGGGGTCCCTTGGAGCAGTACTTC. As protein: CASSGPGGPLEQYF.

V usage is TRBV30 and J usage is TRBJ2-3; 10 positions match TRBD2. The length of the CDR3 is 14 residues. The ends lost 3 bases at V and 4 bases at J; junction bases unmatched: 4. CDR1 GTSNPN and CDR2 SVGIG come from the germline V gene (reference sequence). CDR3 sequence reads: CAWSVTSGSDTQYF. In DNA, the CDR3 is TGTGCCTGGAGCGTGACTAGCGGGTCAGATACGCAGTATTTT. Full variable domain (outside the CDR3, taken from reference TRBV30 and TRBJ2-3): SQTIHQWPATLVQPVGSPLSLECTVEGTSNPNLYWYRQAAGRGLQLLFYSVGIGQISSEVPQNLSASRPQDRQFILSSKKLLLSDSGFYLCAWSVTSGSDTQYFGPGTRLTVL.